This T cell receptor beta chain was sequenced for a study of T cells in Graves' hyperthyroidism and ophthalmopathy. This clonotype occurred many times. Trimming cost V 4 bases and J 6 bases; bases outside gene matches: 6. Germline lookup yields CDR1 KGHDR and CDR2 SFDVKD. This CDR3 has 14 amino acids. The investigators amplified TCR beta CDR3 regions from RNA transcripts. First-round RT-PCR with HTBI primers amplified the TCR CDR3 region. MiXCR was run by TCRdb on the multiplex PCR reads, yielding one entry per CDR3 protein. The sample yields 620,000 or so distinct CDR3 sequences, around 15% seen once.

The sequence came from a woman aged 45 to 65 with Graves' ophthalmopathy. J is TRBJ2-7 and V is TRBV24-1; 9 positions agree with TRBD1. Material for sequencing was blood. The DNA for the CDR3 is TGTGCCACCAGTGACCAGGGACAGGGTGCCGAGCAGTACTTC. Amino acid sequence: CATSDQGQGAEQYF.